The 13 T cell receptor beta chains presented below share a single source sample, sequenced in a study of blood T cell repertoires in COVID-19. Clones were sequenced by immunoSEQ multiplex PCR, and TCRdb holds only the in-frame ones, with some missing. The sample has roughly 300,000 clones, 90% seen once. Sequenced sample: PBMCs or T cells enriched from blood (not recorded which). The source is a woman aged 25-40 years who had recovered from COVID-19.

The genes are TRBV5-1 and TRBJ1-4; no clear D. V was shortened by 0 bases and J by 0 bases, with 6 bases between the two germline ends. This CDR3 region has 15 residues. In germline, CDR1 is SGHRS, CDR2 YFSETQ. The CDR3 spells CASSLAFATNEKLFF. The CDR3, as DNA: TGCGCCAGCAGCTTGGCCTTTGCAACTAATGAAAAACTGTTTTTT.

The chain combines TRBV28 with TRBJ2-1; maybe TRBD1 (6 bases). The V gene lost 2 bases and the J gene lost 9 bases, with 14 bases spanning the gap. The V gene's germline CDR1 is MDHEN and CDR2 SYDVKM. The CDR3 runs to 14 residues. DNA of the CDR3: TGTGCCAGCAGTTTAACTAACAGGGTCGCTGAGCAGTTCTTC. It encodes CASSLTNRVAEQFF.

The V and J genes are TRBV5-6 and TRBJ2-2; the D is unclear. Germline values: CDR1 SGHDT, CDR2 YYEEEE. The CDR3 contains 14 residues. Trimming left V 2 bases short and J 2 bases short, with 7 bases between. The CDR3 DNA follows: TGTGCCAGCAGCTTTTTAGCAAACACCGGGGAGCTGTTTTTT. Translated, it gives CASSFLANTGELFF.

Only a few counts were recorded for this clone. V is TRBV19 and J is TRBJ1-5; tentative D call: TRBD1 (5 bases). Trimming took off 7 bases at V and 1 base at J, with 11 bases between the two ends. The CDR3 totals 14 residues. Germline V gene data show CDR1 as LNHDA and CDR2 as SQIVND (reference sequence). This CDR3 reads CASTKGRSNQPQHF. For the CDR3, the DNA is TGTGCCAGTACCAAGGGGCGGAGCAATCAGCCCCAGCATTTT.

The chain couples TRBV25-1 to TRBJ1-1, with D maybe TRBD1 (5 bases). Germline CDR1 is MGHDK and CDR2 is SYGVNS. The V end lost 10 bases, the J end lost 2 bases, and 11 bases lay between the germline ends. CDR3 length: 12 amino acids. CDR3 in DNA: TGTGCCACCACCAGGGAAAACACTGAAGCTTTCTTT. Amino acid sequence: CATTRENTEAFF.

The chain employs TRBV2 and TRBJ1-6; TRBD1 matches 9 bases. The germline gives CDR1 SNHLY, CDR2 FYNNEI. J gave up 7 bases and V 6 bases, and 4 bases lay outside the gene matches. This CDR3 spans 14 amino acids. DNA for the CDR3: TGTGCCAGCAGCCCGACAGGGGGGAATTCACCCCTCCACTTT. Translating gives CASSPTGGNSPLHF. Full variable domain (missing parts from reference TRBV2 and TRBJ1-6): EPEVTQTPSHQVTQMGQEVILRCVPISNHLYFYWYRQILGQKVEFLVSFYNNEISEKSEIFDDQFSVERPDGSNFTLKIRSTKLEDSAMYFCASSPTGGNSPLHFGNGTRLTVT.

The chain uses TRBV5-4 and TRBJ2-5; possibly TRBD2 for D (7 bases). Germline V lookup: CDR1 SGHNT, CDR2 YYREEE (reference sequence). This CDR3 spans 16 amino acids. V dropped 2 bases and J dropped 2 bases, with 16 bases sitting between them. CDR3 coding DNA: TGTGCCAGCAGCTTAGGGGGGGGCGCTGGACAAGAGACCCAGTACTTC. Its translation: CASSLGGGAGQETQYF.

In its sample, this clone was seen once. The genes are TRBV12-3 or TRBV12-4 and TRBJ2-3; no definite D call. Trimming removed 4 bases at V and 3 bases at J, with 5 bases between. The CDR3 has 12 residues. The CDR3 DNA reads as TGTGCCAGCAGTTACGGGACAGATACGCAGTATTTT. Translating it yields CASSYGTDTQYF.

The chain is built from TRBV19 and TRBJ2-2, with 8 nucleotides matching TRBD1. The CDR3 has 15 residues. Germline CDR1 and CDR2: LNHDA and SQIVND (reference sequence). V shed 5 bases and J 6 bases; nucleotides not matched to a gene: 8. CDR3 region: CASSFRTGNAGELFF. CDR3 nucleotide sequence: TGTGCCAGTAGTTTTCGGACAGGGAATGCCGGGGAGCTGTTTTTT. The full variable domain, rest sourced from reference TRBV19 and TRBJ2-2, is DGGITQSPKYLFRKEGQNVTLSCEQNLNHDAMYWYRQDPGQGLRLIYYSQIVNDFQKGDIAEGYSVSREKKESFPLTVTSAQKNPTAFYLCASSFRTGNAGELFFGEGSRLTVL.

V is TRBV2 and J is TRBJ1-5, with a weak D call TRBD1 (6 bases). Per germline, CDR1 SNHLY and CDR2 FYNNEI. The CDR3 is 15 residues long. With 7 bases removed from V and 1 base from J, the gap between germline ends came to 14 bases. DNA for the CDR3: TGTGCCAGCACCGAGGGCCAGGGGAGCAATCAGCCCCAGCATTTT. This sequence encodes CASTEGQGSNQPQHF.

The chain carries TRBV18 and TRBJ1-2; TRBD1 aligns across 9 bases. The CDR3 is 13 residues long. Germline lookup yields CDR1 KGHSH and CDR2 LQKENI. V gave up 3 bases and J gave up 8 bases; unmatched junction bases: 4. The chain's CDR3 is CASSPGTGTGYTF. DNA for the CDR3: TGTGCCAGCTCACCCGGGACAGGGACCGGCTACACCTTC.

The rearrangement joins TRBV18 to TRBJ1-5, with TRBD1 matching over 11 bases. Germline trimming cut 0 bases from V and 8 bases from J; bases unmatched to any gene: 9. This CDR3 has 17 residues. Germline values: CDR1 KGHSH, CDR2 LQKENI. The CDR3 DNA reads TGTGCCAGCTCACCACCCCGGACAGGGGGCATTGTGGAGCCCCAGCATTTT. Translating it yields CASSPPRTGGIVEPQHF. Full variable domain (rest looked up from reference TRBV18 and TRBJ1-5): NAGVMQNPRHLVRRRGQEARLRCSPMKGHSHVYWYRQLPEEGLKFMVYLQKENIIDESGMPKERFSAEFPKEGPSILRIQQVVRGDSAAYFCASSPPRTGGIVEPQHFGDGTRLSIL.

CDR3 nucleotide sequence: TGCGCCAGCAGCTTGGTAGCGGCTACGTCCTACAATGAGCAGTTCTTC. This translates into CASSLVAATSYNEQFF. V is TRBV5-1 and J is TRBJ2-1, with D tentatively TRBD2 (6 bases). V was pared by 0 bases and J by 1 base, with 11 bases between. The CDR3 sequence is 16 residues long. CDR1 is SGHRS, CDR2 YFSETQ, per germline.